Reported below is one T cell receptor (beta chain). Its antigen is still unknown. This sample is part of a study of PD-1 blockade in classical Hodgkin lymphoma. Study-level points and caveats: The study found that TCR diversity rose significantly by C4D1 in CD4+ but not CD8+ cells. In newly diagnosed patients, baseline TCR diversity was reportedly below that of healthy donors.

This table comes from immunoSEQ multiplex PCR, and its TCRdb copy is limited to in-frame clones, with some not included. The table has roughly 150,000 clones, under 85% seen once. The germline CDR1 and CDR2 sequences are SEHNR and FQNEAQ (reference sequence). The CDR3 loop spans 16 amino acids. V was cut by 2 bases and J by 2 bases, with 15 bases left in between. Exposure to brentuximab vedotin varied, and each patient had relapsed following autologous stem cell transplantation. The patients, who had relapsed/refractory classical Hodgkin lymphoma, achieved best responses of complete response, partial response or progressive disease.

Sequencing was performed on peripheral blood mononuclear cells (PBMCs), taken before the second cycle of nivolumab. The chain employs TRBV7-9 and TRBJ1-2; tentative D call: TRBD1 (5 bases). This sequence was found in a human donor with classical Hodgkin lymphoma. This chain's CDR3 is CASSLTADSQNYGYTF. The DNA of the CDR3 is TGTGCCAGCAGCTTAACAGCAGACAGCCAGAACTATGGCTACACCTTC.